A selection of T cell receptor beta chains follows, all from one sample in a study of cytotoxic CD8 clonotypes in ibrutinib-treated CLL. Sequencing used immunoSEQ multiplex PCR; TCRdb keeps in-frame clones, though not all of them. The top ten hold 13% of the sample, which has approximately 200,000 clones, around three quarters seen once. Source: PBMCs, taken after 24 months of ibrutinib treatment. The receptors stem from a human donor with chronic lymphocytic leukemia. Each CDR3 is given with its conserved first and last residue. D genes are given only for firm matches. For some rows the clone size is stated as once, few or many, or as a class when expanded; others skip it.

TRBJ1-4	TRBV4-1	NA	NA	CASSRDRTLAANEKLFF	TGCGCCAGCAGCCGAGATAGGACGCTTGCGGCTAATGAAAAACTGTTTTTT
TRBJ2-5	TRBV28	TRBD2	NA	CASSFPGGGEVAQYF	TGTGCCAGCAGTTTCCCCGGCGGGGGTGAGGTGGCCCAGTACTTC
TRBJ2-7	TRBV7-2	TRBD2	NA	CASSLGTSGIRSSYEQYF	TGTGCCAGCAGCTTGGGGACTAGCGGGATAAGGAGCTCCTACGAGCAGTACTTC
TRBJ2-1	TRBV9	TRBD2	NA	CASSLRLAPTYNEQFF	TGTGCCAGCAGCCTCAGACTAGCCCCCACCTACAATGAGCAGTTCTTC
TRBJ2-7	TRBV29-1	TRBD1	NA	CSVLSGTGKPEQYF	TGCAGCGTCCTTTCCGGGACAGGGAAACCCGAGCAGTACTTC
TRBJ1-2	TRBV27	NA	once	CASSRVGTSNYGYTF	TGTGCCAGCAGTCGTGTGGGGACCTCTAACTATGGCTACACCTTC
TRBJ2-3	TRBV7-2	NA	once	CASSQTLGRTTDTQYF	TGTGCCAGCAGTCAAACCCTCGGGAGAACCACAGATACGCAGTATTTT
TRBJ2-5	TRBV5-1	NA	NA	CASSLAPEETQYF	TGCGCCAGCAGCTTGGCACCCGAAGAGACCCAGTACTTC
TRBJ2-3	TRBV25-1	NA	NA	CASSLPGRGGTQYF	TGTGCCAGCAGTCTCCCGGGACGGGGCGGAACGCAGTATTTT
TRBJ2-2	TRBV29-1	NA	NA	CSVGDNYTGELFF	TGCAGCGTTGGGGACAACTACACCGGGGAGCTGTTTTTT
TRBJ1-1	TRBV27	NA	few	CASRRAHSQGQAFF	TGTGCCAGCAGGAGAGCTCATTCTCAGGGTCAGGCTTTCTTT
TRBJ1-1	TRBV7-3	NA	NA	CASSVNRGTEAFF	TGTGCCAGCAGCGTAAACCGGGGGACTGAAGCTTTCTTT
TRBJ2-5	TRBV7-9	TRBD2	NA	CASSTPSGRYQETQYF	TGTGCCAGCAGCACCCCTAGCGGGCGGTACCAAGAGACCCAGTACTTC
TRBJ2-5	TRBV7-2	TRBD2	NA	CASSRFSGSRETQYF	TGTGCCAGCAGCCGTTTTAGCGGGAGCAGAGAGACCCAGTACTTC
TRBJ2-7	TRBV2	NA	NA	CASSEAGEDYEQYF	TGTGCCAGCAGTGAAGCGGGAGAAGACTACGAGCAGTACTTC
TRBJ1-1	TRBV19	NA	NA	CASSYQGHTEAFF	TGTGCCAGTAGTTATCAGGGGCACACTGAAGCTTTCTTT
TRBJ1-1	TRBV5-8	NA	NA	CASSLVTYTEAFF	TGTGCCAGCAGCTTGGTCACGTACACTGAAGCTTTCTTT
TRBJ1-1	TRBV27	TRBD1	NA	CASSYKGTGLVTEAFF	TGTGCCAGCAGTTATAAAGGGACAGGGTTGGTCACTGAAGCTTTCTTT
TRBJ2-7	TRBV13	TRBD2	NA	CASSLPGTSGEQYF	TGTGCCAGCAGCTTACCAGGGACTAGCGGCGAGCAGTACTTC
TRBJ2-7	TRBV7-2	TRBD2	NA	CASTDSGLAGVDYEQYF	TGTGCCAGCACCGATTCCGGACTAGCGGGAGTGGACTACGAGCAGTACTTC
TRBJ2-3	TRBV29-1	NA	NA	CSGWDNTDTQYF	TGCAGCGGTTGGGACAACACAGATACGCAGTATTTT
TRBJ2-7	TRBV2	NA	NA	CASSGIYEQYF	TGTGCCAGCAGTGGTATCTACGAGCAGTACTTC
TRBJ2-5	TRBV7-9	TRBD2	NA	CASSLTSGQETQYF	TGTGCCAGCAGCTTGACTAGCGGCCAAGAGACCCAGTACTTC
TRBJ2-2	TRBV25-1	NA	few	CASRATATGELFF	TGTGCCAGCAGAGCAACAGCCACCGGGGAGCTGTTTTTT
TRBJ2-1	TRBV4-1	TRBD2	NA	CASSQRNSGRRDNEQFF	TGCGCCAGCAGCCAAAGAAATAGCGGGAGGAGGGACAATGAGCAGTTCTTC
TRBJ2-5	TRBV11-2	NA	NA	CASSGRETQYF	TGTGCCAGCAGTGGGAGGGAGACCCAGTACTTC
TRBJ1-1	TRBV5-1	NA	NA	CASSLRDLNTEAFF	TGCGCCAGCAGCCTCCGGGACCTGAACACTGAAGCTTTCTTT
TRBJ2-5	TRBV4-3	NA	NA	CASSQDWLGEETQYF	TGCGCCAGCAGCCAAGATTGGTTAGGAGAAGAGACCCAGTACTTC
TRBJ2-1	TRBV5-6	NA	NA	CASSSQQGLLGWNEQFF	TGTGCCAGCAGCTCGCAACAGGGTTTATTGGGTTGGAATGAGCAGTTCTTC
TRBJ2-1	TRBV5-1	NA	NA	CASSPTGGFYNEQFF	TGCGCCAGCAGCCCGACGGGGGGCTTCTACAATGAGCAGTTCTTC
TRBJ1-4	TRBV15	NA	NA	CATSVGPLSEKLFF	TGTGCCACCAGCGTCGGGCCGTTATCCGAAAAACTGTTTTTT
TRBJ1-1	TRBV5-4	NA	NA	CASSAEDTERAAFF	TGTGCCAGCAGCGCCGAGGATACAGAGCGTGCAGCTTTCTTT
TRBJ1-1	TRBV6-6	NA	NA	CASRDLHEAFF	TGTGCCAGCAGGGATCTTCATGAAGCTTTCTTT
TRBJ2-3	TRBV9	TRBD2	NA	CASSGKASGRSPDTQYF	TGTGCCAGCAGCGGGAAGGCTAGCGGGAGGTCCCCAGATACGCAGTATTTT
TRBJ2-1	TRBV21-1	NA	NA	CASSPVGTGDNEQFF	TGTGCCAGCAGCCCAGTCGGGACAGGGGACAATGAGCAGTTCTTC
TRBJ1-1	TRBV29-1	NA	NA	CSVRLNLENTEAFF	TGCAGCGTTCGTCTAAATCTAGAGAACACTGAAGCTTTCTTT
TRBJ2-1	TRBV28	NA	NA	CASSYISYNEQFF	TGTGCCAGCAGTTACATCTCCTACAATGAGCAGTTCTTC
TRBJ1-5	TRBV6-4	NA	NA	CASSPEGNQPQHF	TGTGCCAGCAGTCCTGAAGGGAATCAGCCCCAGCATTTT
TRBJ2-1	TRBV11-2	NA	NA	CASSLRTRKSSYNEQFF	TGTGCCAGCAGCTTAAGGACGCGCAAGAGCTCCTACAATGAGCAGTTCTTC
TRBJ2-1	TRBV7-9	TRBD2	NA	CASSLGGSYNEQFF	TGTGCCAGCAGCTTAGGCGGGAGCTACAATGAGCAGTTCTTC
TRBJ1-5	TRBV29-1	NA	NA	CSVGGGDNQPQHF	TGCAGCGTTGGAGGGGGAGACAATCAGCCCCAGCATTTT
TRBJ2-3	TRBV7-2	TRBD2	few	CASSHSGRRSDTQYF	TGTGCCAGCAGCCATAGCGGGAGGCGCTCAGATACGCAGTATTTT
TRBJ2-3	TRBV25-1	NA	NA	CASRGAGSETDTQYF	TGTGCCAGCAGAGGTGCAGGGTCTGAGACAGATACGCAGTATTTT
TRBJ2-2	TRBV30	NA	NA	CAWSVLLNTGELFF	TGTGCCTGGAGTGTTTTACTGAACACCGGGGAGCTGTTTTTT
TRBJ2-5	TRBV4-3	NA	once	CASSQYGRTQETQYF	TGCGCCAGCAGCCAATACGGACGGACGCAAGAGACCCAGTACTTC
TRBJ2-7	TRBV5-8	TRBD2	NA	CASSFSGTSDPYEQYF	TGTGCCAGCAGCTTCTCCGGGACTAGCGACCCCTACGAGCAGTACTTC